This T cell receptor beta chain was captured by sequencing in a study of T cell responses to AZD1222 COVID-19 vaccine. Looking at the study overall: Both about-4-week and about-12-week second-dose recipients were combined. General study results and limits: After the peak T cell response, and only then, were repertoires sampled. The sample set comprised mostly white British donors with more females, and clonal diversity was possibly underestimated. The study identified only five to seven AZD1222 recipients as seropositive at baseline.

CDR3 length: 15 residues. Germline V lookup: CDR1 LNHDA, CDR2 SQIVND (reference sequence). Trimming cost V 5 bases and J 2 bases, with 14 bases left between them. This clone was seen just once. The antigen is unknown. Produced via immunoSEQ multiplex PCR; TCRdb's table is partial and in-frame only. The sample records approximately 150,000 clones, about 90% being singletons. Sample: peripheral blood, taken on day 0 of AZD1222 vaccination. The chain couples TRBV19 to TRBJ2-3; D is tentatively TRBD1 or TRBD2 (5 bases each). This receptor was taken from an adult in good health. The CDR3 DNA reads as TGTGCCAGTAGTGCCGTGGGGACGACCACAGATACGCAGTATTTT. Protein product: CASSAVGTTTDTQYF.